The 14 T cell receptor beta chains in this list originate from one sample, sequenced in a study of shared clonotypes between healthy human individuals. TCRdb's copy holds only in-frame clones and misses some; the assay was immunoSEQ multiplex PCR. The data hold over 2 million clones, with around 92% observed a single time. Sample: naive CD4+ T cells from PBMCs. Subset reported: CD45RA+ positively selected. These receptors originate from a man between 18 and 35 years old in good health. Some clones in this sample may be carry-over from other donors' samples.

The rearrangement uses TRBV9 and TRBJ2-1, with 8 positions matching TRBD2. Germline trimming cut 2 bases from V and 3 bases from J; bases unmatched to any gene: 4. In germline, CDR1 is SGDLS, CDR2 YYNGEE. This CDR3 comprises 15 residues. The CDR3 loop reads CASSVGGRNYNEQFF. The CDR3 coding sequence is TGTGCCAGCAGCGTCGGCGGGAGGAACTACAATGAGCAGTTCTTC.

This clone was recorded once. The genes are TRBV10-1 and TRBJ2-3, with a possible D match to TRBD2 (5 bases). Trimming left V 3 bases short and J 0 bases short, with 13 bases between. In germline, CDR1 is WNHNN, CDR2 SYGVQD (reference sequence). The CDR3 is 16 amino acids. In DNA form, the CDR3 reads TGCGCCAGCAGTGATTATAGCGTTCGGAGCACAGATACGCAGTATTTT. This sequence encodes CASSDYSVRSTDTQYF.

This rearrangement joins TRBV5-8 to TRBJ2-3; 14 positions match TRBD2. CDR1 is SGHTS, CDR2 YDEGEE, per germline. J gave up 6 bases and V 3 bases, and 6 bases lay outside the gene matches. This CDR3 is built from 16 residues. DNA of the CDR3: TGTGCCAGCAGCTGGGGACTAGCGGGAGACTTGGATACGCAGTATTTT. Protein: CASSWGLAGDLDTQYF.

This clone was detected only once. The chain links TRBV5-4 to TRBJ1-3; 8 positions agree with TRBD1. Germline V gene lookup returns CDR1 SGHNT and CDR2 YYREEE (reference sequence). J lost 0 bases, V lost 4 bases, and 9 bases had no gene match. This CDR3 spans 17 amino acids. Here the CDR3 reads CASSPTGTGNSGNTIYF. The DNA of the CDR3 is TGTGCCAGCAGCCCGACCGGGACAGGCAACTCTGGAAACACCATATATTTT.

This chain links TRBV4-1 with TRBJ2-7; 11 nucleotides align to TRBD2. Germline CDR1 MGHRA, CDR2 YSYEKL. The CDR3 runs 17 residues. J gave up 3 bases and V 1 base, and 8 bases lay outside the gene matches. The CDR3 loop reads CASSQAARTSGFYEQYF. CDR3 DNA sequence: TGCGCCAGCAGCCAAGCCGCTAGGACTAGCGGGTTCTACGAGCAGTACTTC.

The chain employs TRBV6-5 and TRBJ1-1; D is uncertain. V was shortened by 6 bases and J by 4 bases, with 12 bases between the two germline ends. Germline V lookup: CDR1 MNHEY, CDR2 SVGAGI. The CDR3 runs 13 residues. The CDR3 region has the DNA TGTGCCAGCAGACGCCAATCACGCACTGAAGCTTTCTTT. Amino acid sequence: CASRRQSRTEAFF.

The genes are TRBV11-2 and TRBJ2-5; TRBD2 aligns across 11 bases. The V gene end was trimmed by 2 bases and the J gene end by 2 bases; junction bases not matched to a gene: 7. This CDR3 has 17 residues. Germline V gene sequence: CDR1 SGHAT, CDR2 FQNNGV. DNA for the CDR3: TGTGCCAGCAGCTTAACAACTAGCGGGAGAAAGCAAGAGACCCAGTACTTC. As protein: CASSLTTSGRKQETQYF.

The chain carries TRBV19 and TRBJ2-3; 8 nucleotides match TRBD2. CDR1 and CDR2 (germline): LNHDA, SQIVND (reference sequence). V shed 1 base, J shed 1 base, and the junction held 4 bases outside the gene matches. CDR3 length: 16 amino acids. The CDR3 region is CASSIGLARGTDTQYF. In DNA form, the CDR3 reads TGTGCCAGTAGTATAGGACTAGCGAGAGGCACAGATACGCAGTATTTT.

On this clone itself: In the same sample, other DNA sequences code for this CDR3. V and J are TRBV29-1 and TRBJ2-3; D is perhaps TRBD2 (6 bases). This CDR3 is built from 12 residues. With 4 bases removed from V and 4 bases from J, the gap between germline ends came to 9 bases. Germline-derived CDR1 and CDR2 are SQVTM and ANQGSEA. CDR3 sequence reads: CSVGPGADTQYF. CDR3 DNA: TGCAGCGTTGGGCCGGGAGCAGATACGCAGTATTTT.

The chain is built from TRBV4-3 and TRBJ2-3; D is perhaps TRBD1 or TRBD2 (6 bases each). V was trimmed by 4 bases and J by 4 bases, leaving 18 bases between them. This CDR3 contains 16 residues. Germline-derived CDR1 and CDR2 are LGHNA and YSLEER. The CDR3 is CASSLRWGAFPDTQYF. Here the CDR3 DNA reads TGCGCCAGCAGCCTCCGTTGGGGGGCTTTCCCAGATACGCAGTATTTT.

The chain recombines TRBV28 with TRBJ2-7, with no clear D. Germline CDR1 reads MDHEN; CDR2 reads SYDVKM. The CDR3 length is 13 residues. V lost 7 bases to trimming and J lost 1 base, with 11 bases between them. In nucleotides, the CDR3 is TGTGCCAGCATTCCGGCAGAGTCCTACGAGCAGTACTTC. This gives the protein CASIPAESYEQYF.

This clone was seen just once. Sequence at one end of the junction differs from germline and may be a read error. The chain couples TRBV19 to TRBJ2-7, with 8 positions matching TRBD1. Germline-derived CDR1 and CDR2 are LNHDA and SQIVND (reference sequence). The CDR3 totals 15 residues. The CDR3 reads CASRIAGTGSYEQYF. The CDR3 DNA follows: TGTGCCAGTAGGATAGCCGGGACAGGCTCCTACGAGCAGTACTTC. Full variable domain (missing parts from reference TRBV19 and TRBJ2-7): DGGITQSPKYLFRKEGQNVTLSCEQNLNHDAMYWYRQDPGQGLRLIYYSQIVNDFQKGDIAEGYSVSREKKESFPLTVTSAQKNPTAFYLCASRIAGTGSYEQYFGPGTRLTVT.

This sequence joins TRBV14 and TRBJ2-4, with D unresolved. The germline V gene encodes CDR1 SGHDN and CDR2 FVKESK. This CDR3 region has 13 residues. V was shortened by 4 bases and J by 2 bases, with 6 bases between the two germline ends. CDR3 sequence (DNA): TGTGCCAGCAGCCTAGGGCCCAAAAACATTCAGTACTTC. Protein sequence: CASSLGPKNIQYF.

CDR3 DNA: TGTGCCAGCAGCGCAGGACAGGTGGACACCGGGGAGCTGTTTTTT. This codes for CASSAGQVDTGELFF. The genes are TRBV7-3 and TRBJ2-2; 7 bases are a match to TRBD1. The CDR3 totals 15 residues. From germline, CDR1 is SGHTA and CDR2 FQGTGA. Trimming cost V 5 bases and J 3 bases; bases outside gene matches: 6. Using reference TRBV7-3 and TRBJ2-2 for the parts outside the CDR3, the full variable domain is GAGVSQTPSNKVTEKGKYVELRCDPISGHTALYWYRQSLGQGPEFLIYFQGTGAADDSGLPNDRFFAVRPEGSVSTLKIQRTERGDSAVYLCASSAGQVDTGELFFGEGSRLTVL.